The 19 T cell receptor beta chains given below trace back to one sample, sequenced in a study of shared clonotypes between healthy human individuals. TCRdb's copy holds only in-frame clones and misses some; the assay was immunoSEQ multiplex PCR. Of a few million clones listed, approximately 90% are singletons. The source material was naive CD4+ T cells from PBMCs. Subset specified: CD45RA+ positively selected. The receptor set was obtained from a man aged 18 to 30 in good health. Some clones in this sample may be carry-over from other donors' samples.

The V call is TRBV2, the J call TRBJ2-5, with TRBD1 as a possible D gene (6 bases). This CDR3 contains 14 residues. Trimming took off 8 bases at V and 1 base at J, with 14 bases between the two ends. Germline values: CDR1 SNHLY, CDR2 FYNNEI. The CDR3 bases are TGTGCCAGCCAATGGGGGCGAGGCCAAGAGACCCAGTACTTC. It specifies CASQWGRGQETQYF.

The rearrangement joins TRBV7-3 to TRBJ2-3; 11 nucleotides match TRBD1. Looked up from germline, CDR1 is SGHTA and CDR2 is FQGTGA. This CDR3 comprises 14 residues. V was pared by 5 bases and J by 9 bases, with 7 bases of the junction left unmatched. CDR3 sequence reads: CASSPDRGLYTQYF. The CDR3 DNA is TGTGCCAGCAGCCCGGACAGGGGGCTCTACACGCAGTATTTT.

V and J are TRBV20-1 and TRBJ2-7, with unresolved D. Between the trimmed V and J ends, which lost 6 bases and 6 bases, there was a span of 12 bases. From germline, CDR1 is DFQATT and CDR2 SNEGSKA (reference sequence). The CDR3 covers 11 residues. Written as DNA, the CDR3 is TGCAGTGCGCGATACCTGGCCGAGCAGTACTTC. This translates into CSARYLAEQYF.

The rearrangement links TRBV28 to TRBJ1-3, with D possibly TRBD1 on 5 matching bases. The CDR3 is 17 residues long. Germline V lookup: CDR1 MDHEN, CDR2 SYDVKM. The V gene lost 5 bases and the J gene lost 0 bases, with 17 bases spanning the gap. The CDR3 nucleotides read TGTGCCAGCAGTATACACGGTAGGGGCCACTCTGGAAACACCATATATTTT. Its protein product is CASSIHGRGHSGNTIYF.

The V call is TRBV2, the J call TRBJ2-1; unclear D gene. V lost 2 bases, J lost 8 bases, and 16 bases lay in between. Germline loops: CDR1 SNHLY, CDR2 FYNNEI. The CDR3 spans 15 residues. This chain's CDR3 is CASSESGAVVHEQFF. CDR3 nucleotide sequence: TGTGCCAGCAGTGAAAGTGGTGCGGTAGTCCATGAGCAGTTCTTC.

The gene calls are TRBV28 and TRBJ2-1; the D is unclear. This CDR3 comprises 16 residues. CDR1 and CDR2 (germline): MDHEN, SYDVKM. Trimming shortened V by 5 bases and J by 1 base, and 15 bases separated the two germline ends. CDR3 loop: CASSTPSTVSYNEQFF. The CDR3 DNA is TGTGCCAGCAGTACTCCCTCGACGGTTTCCTACAATGAGCAGTTCTTC.

The gene calls are TRBV9 and TRBJ2-5, with 8 bases lining up with TRBD1. Germline values: CDR1 SGDLS, CDR2 YYNGEE. V gave up 1 base and J gave up 2 bases; unmatched junction bases: 16. The CDR3 spans 19 residues. Here the CDR3 reads CASSVLPTSYRGLQETQYF. CDR3 DNA: TGTGCCAGCAGCGTACTTCCAACCTCTTACAGGGGGTTGCAAGAGACCCAGTACTTC.

The chain uses TRBV7-2 and TRBJ2-1; 14 positions match TRBD2. Germline V gives CDR1 SGHTA, CDR2 FQGNSA. The CDR3 is 15 amino acids. V shed 5 bases and J 9 bases; nucleotides not matched to a gene: 6. The CDR3 loop is CASSQTSGRALEQFF. Here the CDR3 DNA reads TGTGCCAGCAGCCAGACTAGCGGGAGGGCCCTTGAGCAGTTCTTC.

This clone was seen once. The chain joins TRBV12-5 to TRBJ2-2; D not certain. The V gene lost 9 bases and the J gene lost 4 bases, with 18 bases spanning the gap. The CDR3 consists of 15 residues. CDR1 LGHNT and CDR2 FRNRAP come from the germline V gene. The CDR3 nucleotides read TGTGCTAGCGCTAGGATAGCCATGGGCACCGGGGAGCTGTTTTTT. Its translation is CASARIAMGTGELFF. Based on the CDR3 plus reference TRBV12-5 and TRBJ2-2, the full variable domain is DARVTQTPRHKVTEMGQEVTMRCQPILGHNTVFWYRQTMMQGLELLAYFRNRAPLDDSGMPKDRFSAEMPDATLATLKIQPSEPRDSAVYFCASARIAMGTGELFFGEGSRLTVL.

This clone has just a few counts. This same CDR3 is encoded by further DNA sequences in the sample. The chain recombines TRBV30 with TRBJ2-2; 8 bases match TRBD2. The V segment lost 0 bases and the J segment 5 bases; nucleotides outside the gene matches: 2. Germline values: CDR1 GTSNPN, CDR2 SVGIG (reference sequence). There are 14 residues in the CDR3. DNA for the CDR3: TGTGCCTGGAGTGTCGGCGGGGGGACCGGGGAGCTGTTTTTT. Encoded protein: CAWSVGGGTGELFF.

This clone was observed a few times. J is TRBJ1-2 and V is TRBV7-9; D remains ambiguous. Per the germline V gene, CDR1 is SEHNR and CDR2 is FQNEAQ (reference sequence). V dropped 2 bases and J dropped 6 bases, with 4 bases sitting between them. The CDR3 length is 11 residues. The CDR3 region has the DNA TGTGCCAGCAGCTTAAAAAATGGCTACACCTTC. Translated: CASSLKNGYTF.

The V and J genes are TRBV15 and TRBJ1-4; D uncertain. V shed 0 bases and J shed 3 bases, with 8 bases lying between them. CDR3 length: 15 residues. The germline CDR1 and CDR2 sequences are LNHNV and YYDKDF (reference sequence). DNA for the CDR3: TGTGCCACCAGCAGAGAGTGGACTCCTAATGAAAAACTGTTTTTT. Translated: CATSREWTPNEKLFF.

This clone was counted once. This CDR3 is CASSLMGRAEAFF. Written as DNA, the CDR3 is TGTGCCAGCAGCTTAATGGGTCGGGCTGAAGCTTTCTTT. The chain carries TRBV7-3 and TRBJ1-1, with D hard to call. Trimming cost V 1 base and J 6 bases, with 9 bases left between them. The CDR3 extends over 13 amino acids. Germline V CDR1 and CDR2: SGHTA, FQGTGA. Complete variable domain (other parts from reference TRBV7-3 and TRBJ1-1): GAGVSQTPSNKVTEKGKYVELRCDPISGHTALYWYRQSLGQGPEFLIYFQGTGAADDSGLPNDRFFAVRPEGSVSTLKIQRTERGDSAVYLCASSLMGRAEAFFGQGTRLTVV.

The chain has TRBV28 and TRBJ2-7; D is undetermined. Trimming pared 7 bases from V and 9 bases from J, leaving 13 bases between. This CDR3 spans 11 amino acids. The germline V gene encodes CDR1 MDHEN and CDR2 SYDVKM. CDR3 in amino acids: CASISNGGQYF. As DNA, the CDR3 is TGTGCCAGCATATCCAACGGCGGGCAGTACTTC.

This clone came up a few times. The rearrangement links TRBV6-6 to TRBJ1-1, with 8 positions matching TRBD1. This CDR3 is built from 14 residues. CDR1 and CDR2 (germline): MNHNY, SVGAGI (reference sequence). The junction had 10 bases not matched to a gene; V was cut back by 10 bases and J by 3 bases. The CDR3 coding sequence is TGTGCCACTCACTACGGGACAGGCGACACTGAAGCTTTCTTT. This gives the protein CATHYGTGDTEAFF.

This clone was detected once. The CDR3 here is CASSPDGDQPQHF. The CDR3 DNA sequence: TGTGCCAGTAGTCCGGACGGTGATCAGCCCCAGCATTTT. The rearrangement links TRBV19 to TRBJ1-5; no clear D. Germline V lookup: CDR1 LNHDA, CDR2 SQIVND (reference sequence). CDR3 length: 13 amino acids. V was trimmed by 5 bases and J by 5 bases, leaving 10 bases between them.

In the case of this clone: In the same sample, other DNA sequences code for this CDR3. The chain links TRBV19 to TRBJ1-5; D may be TRBD1 (5 bases). V gave up 0 bases and J gave up 7 bases, with 7 bases separating them. Germline V gives CDR1 LNHDA, CDR2 SQIVND (reference sequence). The CDR3 extends over 13 amino acids. CDR3 loop: CASSIEGGQPQHF. The CDR3, as DNA: TGTGCCAGTAGTATAGAGGGGGGACAGCCCCAGCATTTT.

The chain joins TRBV6-1 to TRBJ2-1; TRBD2 agrees at 7 bases. V lost 4 bases and J lost 0; bases outside the gene matches: 9. The CDR3 is 17 amino acids. CDR1 MNHNS and CDR2 SASEGT come from the germline V gene. CDR3 sequence reads: CASSGGEGPGSYNEQFF. For the CDR3, the DNA is TGTGCCAGCAGTGGCGGGGAGGGCCCTGGCTCCTACAATGAGCAGTTCTTC.

Note on this clone: Other DNA sequences of this sample code for an identical CDR3. The rearrangement joins TRBV19 to TRBJ2-1; the D gene is possibly TRBD1 (5 bases). V lost 3 bases and J lost 0, with 9 bases in between. The CDR3 spans 15 residues. Germline CDR1 LNHDA, CDR2 SQIVND (reference sequence). CDR3 amino acids: CASSIWGSSYNEQFF. For the CDR3, the DNA is TGTGCCAGTAGTATTTGGGGCAGCTCCTACAATGAGCAGTTCTTC.